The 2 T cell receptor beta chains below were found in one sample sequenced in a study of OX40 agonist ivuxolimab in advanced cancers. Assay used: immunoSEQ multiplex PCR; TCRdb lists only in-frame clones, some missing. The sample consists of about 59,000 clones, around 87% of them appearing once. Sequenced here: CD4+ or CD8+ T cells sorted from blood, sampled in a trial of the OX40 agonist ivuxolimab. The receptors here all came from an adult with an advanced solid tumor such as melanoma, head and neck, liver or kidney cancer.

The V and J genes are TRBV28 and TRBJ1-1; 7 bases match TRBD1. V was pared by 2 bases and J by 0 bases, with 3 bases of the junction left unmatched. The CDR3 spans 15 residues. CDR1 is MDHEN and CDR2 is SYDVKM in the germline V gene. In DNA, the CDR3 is TGTGCCAGCAGTTTAATAGGGGGCATGAACACTGAAGCTTTCTTT. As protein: CASSLIGGMNTEAFF.

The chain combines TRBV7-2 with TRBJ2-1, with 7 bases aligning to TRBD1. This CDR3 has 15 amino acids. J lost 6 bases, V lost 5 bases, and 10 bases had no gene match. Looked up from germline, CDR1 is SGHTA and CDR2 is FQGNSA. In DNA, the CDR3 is TGTGCCAGCAGCCTCCGACAGGGAACGTTCAATGAGCAGTTCTTC. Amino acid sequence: CASSLRQGTFNEQFF.